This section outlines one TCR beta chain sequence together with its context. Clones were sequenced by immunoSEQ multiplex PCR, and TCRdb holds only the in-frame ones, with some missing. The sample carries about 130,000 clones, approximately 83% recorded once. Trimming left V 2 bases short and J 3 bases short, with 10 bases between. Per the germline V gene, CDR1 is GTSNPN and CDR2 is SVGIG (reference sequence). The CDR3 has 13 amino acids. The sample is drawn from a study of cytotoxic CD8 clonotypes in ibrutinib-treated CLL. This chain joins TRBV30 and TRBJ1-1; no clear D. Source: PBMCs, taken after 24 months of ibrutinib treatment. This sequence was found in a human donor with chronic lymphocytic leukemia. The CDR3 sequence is CAWSTDGYTEAFF. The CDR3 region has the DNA TGTGCCTGGAGTACGGACGGTTACACTGAAGCTTTCTTT. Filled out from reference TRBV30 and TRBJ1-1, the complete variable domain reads SQTIHQWPATLVQPVGSPLSLECTVEGTSNPNLYWYRQAAGRGLQLLFYSVGIGQISSEVPQNLSASRPQDRQFILSSKKLLLSDSGFYLCAWSTDGYTEAFFGQGTRLTVV.